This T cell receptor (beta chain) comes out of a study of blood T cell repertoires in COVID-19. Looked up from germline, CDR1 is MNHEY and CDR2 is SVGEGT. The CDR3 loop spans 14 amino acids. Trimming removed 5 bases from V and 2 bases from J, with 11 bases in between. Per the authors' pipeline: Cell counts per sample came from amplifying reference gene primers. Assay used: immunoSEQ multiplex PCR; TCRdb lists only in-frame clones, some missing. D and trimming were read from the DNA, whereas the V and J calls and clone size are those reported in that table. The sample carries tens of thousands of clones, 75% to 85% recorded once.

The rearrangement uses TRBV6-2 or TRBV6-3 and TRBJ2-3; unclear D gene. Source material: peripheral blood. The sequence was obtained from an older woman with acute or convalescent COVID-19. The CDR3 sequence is CASSPPQATDTQYF. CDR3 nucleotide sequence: TGTGCCAGCAGTCCACCCCAGGCCACAGATACGCAGTATTTT.